This T cell receptor beta chain was identified in a study of low-dose radiotherapy and immunotherapy resistance in tumors. Study at large: Participants in Cohort 2 were given 1 Gy per fraction every two weeks, for 13 Gy over 26 weeks. Given every two weeks, intravenous cyclophosphamide 200 mg/m2 preceded radiation and immunotherapy by one day.

This clonotype has ten or more counts. Alpha and beta chains were covered, as first-strand cDNA relied on TRAV- and TRBV-specific primers. TCR amplification ran 20 PCR cycles using constant-region and V-primer adapter primers. Amplifying the isolated mRNA was done by in vitro transcription. TCRdb reprocessed the reads via MiXCR and lists one record per CDR3 protein. The data show 95,000 to 100,000 distinct CDR3 sequences, roughly 20% seen once. Time point in this sample: after trial treatment. Treatment described: LDRT plus nivolumab, ipilimumab, low-dose cyclophosphamide and aspirin (RACIN trial). All of the donors were given nivolumab, ipilimumab, aspirin, low-dose cyclophosphamide and low-dose radiotherapy as part of RACIN, a single-arm trial. The clonotype was recovered from a male donor with prostate cancer. Sequenced here: PBMCs, sampled after low-dose radiotherapy plus immunotherapy.

In DNA form, the CDR3 reads TGTGCCAGCAATGAGCAGTTCTTC. This encodes CASNEQFF. The rearrangement uses TRBV3-1 and TRBJ2-1; D gene ambiguous. Trimming removed 7 bases from V and 8 bases from J, with 0 bases in between. Germline V gives CDR1 LGHDT, CDR2 YNNKEL (reference sequence). The CDR3 loop spans 8 amino acids.